The T cell receptor (beta chain) described here comes from a study of monozygotic twins with inflammatory bowel disease. The CDR3 contains 14 residues. Germline V gene data show CDR1 as DFQATT and CDR2 as SNEGSKA (reference sequence). TCRdb reanalyzed the 5' RACE reads and collapses them to one entry per CDR3 protein, without DNA. The sample holds about 210,000 distinct CDR3 sequences. This sequence was found in a human donor with ulcerative colitis or Crohn's disease, or a healthy co-twin of an affected twin (not recorded which). V is TRBV20-1 and J is TRBJ2-1; without DNA, the TCRdb call of TRBD2 cannot be checked. Sequenced input: blood. CDR3 sequence: CSAISGGSGGEQFF.